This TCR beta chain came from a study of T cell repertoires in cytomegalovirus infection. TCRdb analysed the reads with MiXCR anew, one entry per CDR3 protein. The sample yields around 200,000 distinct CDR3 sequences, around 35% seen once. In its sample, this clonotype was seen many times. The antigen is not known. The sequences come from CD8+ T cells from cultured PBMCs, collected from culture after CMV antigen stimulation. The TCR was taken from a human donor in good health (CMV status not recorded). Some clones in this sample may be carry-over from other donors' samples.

The CDR3 sequence: CASSLATTASAYYNEQFF. The CDR3, as DNA: TGTGCCAGCAGCTTAGCGACAACGGCTAGCGCTTATTACAATGAGCAGTTCTTC. The genes are TRBV7-8 and TRBJ2-1; D is perhaps TRBD2 (6 bases). Germline V gene sequence: CDR1 SGHVS, CDR2 FQNEAQ. Trimming took 0 bases from V and 4 from J, leaving 19 bases between them. The CDR3 runs to 18 residues.